The rows below give T cell receptor beta chains drawn from one sample of a study of blood T cells in healthy people across ages. TCRdb itself ran the 5' RACE reads through MiXCR, one entry per CDR3 protein. This sample has about 580,000 distinct CDR3 sequences; around 48% occur once, and the top ten carry under 30%. The sequenced material came from blood. The receptors were sampled from an elderly man in good health. CDR3s include the opening cysteine and the closing phenylalanine or tryptophan. The D gene is left open where the match is weak. The size of a clone is reported for some rows only, either as once, few or many, or as a class for expanded clones.

TRBV5-1	once	NA	TRBJ1-2	TGCGCCAGCAGCGTGAACCCCGGGGAAGGCTACACCTTC	CASSVNPGEGYTF
TRBV2	few	TRBD2	TRBJ2-1	TGTGCCAGCAGTGAACTAGCGGGAGCCTACAATGAGCAGTTCTTC	CASSELAGAYNEQFF
TRBV5-1	once	NA	TRBJ1-1	TGCGCCAACAGCAACGACGGCTCGAACACTGAAGCTTTCTTT	CANSNDGSNTEAFF
TRBV29-1	few	NA	TRBJ2-7	TGCAGCGCAGGGGACACCTACTACGAGCAGTACTTC	CSAGDTYYEQYF
TRBV20-1	NA	TRBD2	TRBJ2-5	TGCAGTGCTTCCGGGACTAGCGGGAGTTTAGAAGAGACCCAGTACTTC	CSASGTSGSLEETQYF
TRBV5-1	NA	NA	TRBJ2-3	TGCGCCAGCAGTAGATCCCGGGGCCTTAACACAGATACGCAGTATTTT	CASSRSRGLNTDTQYF
TRBV20-1	NA	NA	TRBJ2-7	TGCAGTGCTAGAGGGGCAGCGGAGGCCTCCTACAATGAGCAGTACTTC	CSARGAAEASYNEQYF
TRBV25-1	NA	NA	TRBJ2-3	TGTGCCATCCCCCCCGGCCCAGATACGCAGTATTTT	CAIPPGPDTQYF
TRBV20-1	NA	TRBD1	TRBJ2-3	TGCAGTGCTGATCAGGGGGCTACAGATACGCAGTATTTT	CSADQGATDTQYF
TRBV20-1	NA	NA	TRBJ2-1	TGCAGTGCCCGGCTGACGGGAGTTTTCGATGAGCAGTTCTTC	CSARLTGVFDEQFF
TRBV3-1	NA	NA	TRBJ1-5	TGTGCCAGCAGCGCGGGACGGGCGCCTAATCAGCCCCAGCATTTT	CASSAGRAPNQPQHF
TRBV4-2	NA	NA	TRBJ1-1	TGTGCCAGCAGCCAAGGCGGGGGGATGAACACTGAAGCTTTCTTT	CASSQGGGMNTEAFF
TRBV7-2	NA	NA	TRBJ2-7	TGTGCCAGCAGCCTCCAGGGGGGAAATACCTACGAGCAGTACTTC	CASSLQGGNTYEQYF
TRBV29-1	once	NA	TRBJ1-2	TGCAGCGTTGAAGATGGGACGGACCTTAACTATGGCCACACCTTC	CSVEDGTDLNYGHTF
TRBV3-1	NA	NA	TRBJ1-1	TGTGCCAGCAGCCCAGGAGGGGCTCGGGAAGCTTTCTTT	CASSPGGAREAFF
TRBV29-1	NA	NA	TRBJ2-7	TGCAGCGTTGAGGTCCCCCGGGGCTATCAGGGGAGGGGTTACGAGCAGTACTTC	CSVEVPRGYQGRGYEQYF
TRBV10-3	NA	NA	TRBJ2-3	TGTGCCATCAGTGAATCGGCCAGCGATACGCAGTATTTT	CAISESASDTQYF
TRBV10-3	NA	NA	TRBJ2-3	TGTGCCATCAGTGGTCGACGGGGGAGTCCAGATACGCAGTATTTT	CAISGRRGSPDTQYF
TRBV6-6	NA	NA	TRBJ1-6	TGTGCCAGCAGTTACGAGAATTCACTCCTCCACTTT	CASSYENSLLHF
TRBV9	NA	TRBD2	TRBJ2-5	TGTGCCAGCAGCGTAAGCGCGGGAGGGCCAAATGAGCAGTACTTC	CASSVSAGGPNEQYF
TRBV5-1	NA	TRBD2	TRBJ2-1	TGCGCCAGCAGCTTGGCTAGCGGGGGAGAGGATGAGCAGTTCTTC	CASSLASGGEDEQFF
TRBV20-1	NA	TRBD2	TRBJ2-3	TGCAGTGCTATAGCGGGGGGATCGGATACGCAGTATTTT	CSAIAGGSDTQYF
TRBV15	NA	TRBD1	TRBJ2-7	TGTGCCACCAGCAGAGATCTTCAGGGGGTGACATCCTACGAGCAGTACTTC	CATSRDLQGVTSYEQYF
TRBV20-1	once	NA	TRBJ1-2	TGCAGTGCTAGAGTCCCCACAGCTAGGGGCTACACCTTC	CSARVPTARGYTF
TRBV5-1	once	TRBD2	TRBJ2-3	TGCGCCAGCAGCCTCCCCGGGGGGGCCACAGATACGCAGTATTTT	CASSLPGGATDTQYF
TRBV10-3	few	TRBD1	TRBJ1-5	TGTGCCACCTCGGGACAGCCCATCAGCAATCAGCCCCAGCATTTT	CATSGQPISNQPQHF
TRBV4-3	NA	NA	TRBJ1-4	TGCGCCAGCAGCCAAGAAGCAGATATTAATGAAAAACTGTTTTTT	CASSQEADINEKLFF
TRBV12-3/TRBV12-4	few	NA	TRBJ2-5	TGTGCCAGCAGTTTCGGTCTACCACAAGAGACCCAGTACTTC	CASSFGLPQETQYF
TRBV5-1	NA	TRBD2	TRBJ2-1	TGCGCCAGCAGCACAACTAGCGGGACCTACAATGAGCAGTTCTTC	CASSTTSGTYNEQFF
TRBV7-2	NA	TRBD1	TRBJ1-4	TGTGCCAGCAGCACGGGACAGGGGCGCGAAAAACTGTTTTTT	CASSTGQGREKLFF
TRBV6-6	many	NA	TRBJ1-1	TGTGCCAGCAGTCGGGGACGGAGGAACACTGAAGCTTTCTTT	CASSRGRRNTEAFF
TRBV12-3/TRBV12-4	NA	NA	TRBJ2-3	TGTGCCAGCAGTTCCGGACTCCAGGCAGATACGCAGTATTTT	CASSSGLQADTQYF
TRBV20-1	once	NA	TRBJ2-5	TGCAGTGCTAGCTCGGACATTCCCCAAGAGACCCAGTACTTC	CSASSDIPQETQYF
TRBV4-3	once	NA	TRBJ2-7	TGCGCCAGCAGCCAAAACAGGGCCATCTACGAGCAGTACTTC	CASSQNRAIYEQYF
TRBV10-3	NA	NA	TRBJ2-7	TGTGCCATCAAGCTCGAACTTAGCTCCTACGAGCAGTACTTC	CAIKLELSSYEQYF
TRBV4-3	few	NA	TRBJ2-1	TGCGCCAGCAGCCAAGAGATAGCGGTTCCAAAGGGTAATGAGCAGTTCTTC	CASSQEIAVPKGNEQFF
TRBV10-3	NA	NA	TRBJ2-1	TGTGCCATCGGGCAGAAGTTACGCTACAATGAGCAGTTCTTC	CAIGQKLRYNEQFF